These 5 T cell receptor beta chains share one sample of origin, sequenced in a study of blood T cell repertoires in COVID-19. TCRdb keeps only in-frame clones here, not all; method: immunoSEQ multiplex PCR. The sample records about 82,000 clones, 85% being singletons. Material: peripheral blood. These receptors were taken from a man aged 80 or over with active or convalescent COVID-19.

The chain joins TRBV28 to TRBJ2-3; D is possibly TRBD1 (6 bases). The CDR3 has 15 amino acids. Trimming removed 7 bases from V and 4 bases from J, with 18 bases in between. Looked up from germline, CDR1 is MDHEN and CDR2 is SYDVKM. CDR3 nucleotide sequence: TGTGCCAGCATGGGGTGGGACAAGTCTTCAGATACGCAGTATTTT. Translating it yields CASMGWDKSSDTQYF.

The CDR3 spells CASSMGTGFMDSPLHF. CDR3 bases: TGTGCCAGTAGTATGGGGACAGGGTTTATGGATTCACCCCTCCACTTT. V gene TRBV19 combines with J gene TRBJ1-6; 9 bases match TRBD1. V shed 3 bases and J 8 bases; nucleotides not matched to a gene: 8. The CDR3 totals 16 residues. CDR1 and CDR2 (germline): LNHDA, SQIVND (reference sequence).

This chain connects TRBV27 to TRBJ2-1; D might be TRBD2 (6 bases). V was clipped by 6 bases and J by 8 bases, with 20 bases between them. This CDR3 has 15 amino acids. From germline, CDR1 is MNHEY and CDR2 SMNVEV (reference sequence). CDR3 sequence: CASRGLRSLQYEQFF. The CDR3 region has the DNA TGTGCCAGCAGGGGACTGCGATCATTACAATATGAGCAGTTCTTC.

The gene calls are TRBV6-5 and TRBJ1-3; D ambiguous. The CDR3 totals 15 residues. V was trimmed by 4 bases and J by 0 bases, leaving 10 bases between them. Germline lookup yields CDR1 MNHEY and CDR2 SVGAGI. As DNA, the CDR3 is TGTGCCAGCAGTTTCCGGACTAGCTCTGGAAACACCATATATTTT. Its translation is CASSFRTSSGNTIYF.

The chain links TRBV9 to TRBJ1-2; 11 bases match TRBD1. The CDR3 loop spans 13 amino acids. J gave up 7 bases and V 5 bases, and 4 bases lay outside the gene matches. Germline CDR1 SGDLS, CDR2 YYNGEE. The CDR3 loop is CASRGTGGFGYTF. The CDR3 coding sequence is TGTGCCAGCAGGGGGACAGGGGGTTTTGGCTACACCTTC.